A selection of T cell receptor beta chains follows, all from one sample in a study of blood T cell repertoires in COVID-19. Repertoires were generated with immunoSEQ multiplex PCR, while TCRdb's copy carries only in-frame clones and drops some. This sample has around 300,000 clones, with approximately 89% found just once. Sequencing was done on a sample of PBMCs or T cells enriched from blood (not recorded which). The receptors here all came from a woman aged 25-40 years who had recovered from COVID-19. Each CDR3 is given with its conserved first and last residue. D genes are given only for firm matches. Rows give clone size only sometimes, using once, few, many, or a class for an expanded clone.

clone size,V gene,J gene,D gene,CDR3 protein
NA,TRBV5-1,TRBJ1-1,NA,CASSYETRGTEAFF
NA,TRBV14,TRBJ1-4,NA,CASSQARHGLEKLFF
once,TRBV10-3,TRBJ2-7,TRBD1,CAISDGTAGDYEQYF
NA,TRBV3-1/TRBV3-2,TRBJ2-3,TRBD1,CASSHGQVAIDTQYF
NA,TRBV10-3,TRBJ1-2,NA,CAISVQDNYGYTF
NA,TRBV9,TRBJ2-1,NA,CASSVLPRGSDEQFF
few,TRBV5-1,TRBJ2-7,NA,CASSLEQSTYEQYF
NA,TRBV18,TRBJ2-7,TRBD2,CASSLAGAQSYEQYF
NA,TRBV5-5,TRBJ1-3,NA,CASSWGGRTSLGSGNTIYF
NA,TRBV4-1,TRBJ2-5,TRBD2,CASRGFEREKTQYF
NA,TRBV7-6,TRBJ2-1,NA,CASSFFGSEQFF
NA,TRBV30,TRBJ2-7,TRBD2,CAWSAGLAAGIYEQYF
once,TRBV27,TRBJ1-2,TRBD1,CASSWGDRANGYTF
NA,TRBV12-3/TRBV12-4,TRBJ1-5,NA,CASSPGDQPQHF
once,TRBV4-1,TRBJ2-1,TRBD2,CASSQGASGVHNEQFF
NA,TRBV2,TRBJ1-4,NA,CASSKGEHEKLFF
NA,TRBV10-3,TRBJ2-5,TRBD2,CAIGLTSGSPQETQYF
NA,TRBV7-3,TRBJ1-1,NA,CASWTEPYEIF
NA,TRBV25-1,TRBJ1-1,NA,CASSALLTGGTEAFF
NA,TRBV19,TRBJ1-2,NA,CASAGGFYGYTF
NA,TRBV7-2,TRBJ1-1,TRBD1,CATGQGFVTEAFF
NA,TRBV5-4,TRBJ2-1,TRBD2,CASSLSGSSYNEQFF
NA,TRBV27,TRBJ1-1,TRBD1,CASSATGGIGITEAFF
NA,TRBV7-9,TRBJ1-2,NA,CASSLELLTF
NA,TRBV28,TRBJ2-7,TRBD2,CASTSGRYEQYF
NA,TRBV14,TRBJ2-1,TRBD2,CASSLRGDNEQFF
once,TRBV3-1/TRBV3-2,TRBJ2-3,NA,CASSQALSTDTQYF
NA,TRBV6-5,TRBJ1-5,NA,CASTAGSEIQPQHF
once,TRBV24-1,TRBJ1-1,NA,CATSDPQRDTEAFF
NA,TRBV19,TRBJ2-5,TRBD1,CASSPGQSEETQYF
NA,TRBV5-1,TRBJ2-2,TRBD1,CASSFQGAPDTGELFF
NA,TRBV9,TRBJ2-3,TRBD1,CASSVDSGTGFTDTQYF
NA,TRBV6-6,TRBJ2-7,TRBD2,CASSYSLAGEWEQYF
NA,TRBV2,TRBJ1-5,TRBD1,CASSEKGTGGEYSNQPQHF
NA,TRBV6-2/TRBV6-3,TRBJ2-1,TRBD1,CASSFTGQGKLYEQFF
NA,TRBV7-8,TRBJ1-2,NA,CASSLGTGMGYGYTF
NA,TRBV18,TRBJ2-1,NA,CASSPAQGLYNEQFF
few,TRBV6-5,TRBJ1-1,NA,CASRIQGLNTEAFF
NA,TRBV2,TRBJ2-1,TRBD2,CASTLGAGGIYNEQFF
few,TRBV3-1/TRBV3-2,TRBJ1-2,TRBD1,CASSQVWGQGASSGYTF
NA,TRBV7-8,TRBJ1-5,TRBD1,CASSLAGQDEPQHF
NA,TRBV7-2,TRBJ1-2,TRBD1,CASSVDRDYGYTF
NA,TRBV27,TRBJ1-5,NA,CASSLFLGAGQPQHF
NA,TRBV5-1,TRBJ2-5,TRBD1,CASSLEAGGNGETQYF
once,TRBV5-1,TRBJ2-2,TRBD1,CASSLEGVQGIWTGELFF